This T cell receptor (beta chain) is from a study of blood T cell repertoires in COVID-19. Study as a whole: There were acute and convalescent COVID-19 samples, and they came from the United States, Italy and Spain. Nucleic acid was either cDNA or gDNA, and it came from T cells, B-cell-depleted T cells, or PBMCs.

This CDR3 is 12 amino acids long. V lost 7 bases and J lost 4, with 13 bases in between. The germline gives CDR1 SQVTM, CDR2 ANQGSEA. Original processing notes: Amplification of reference gene primers was used by the study to estimate nucleated cell counts. Sequencing was performed with immunoSEQ multiplex PCR; in TCRdb, only in-frame clones are kept and a portion is missing. The V and J calls and clone size are taken from that table; D and trimming were inferred from the DNA. The profile shows under 200,000 clones, more than 85% of them singletons. This clone appeared a few times. The V gene is TRBV29-1, the J gene TRBJ1-2, with a tentative D call TRBD1 (5 bases). The TCR was taken from a man aged 18-30 years with acute or convalescent COVID-19. The sequencing input was peripheral blood. The CDR3 DNA is TGCAGCGCCTCCAGGGATGGCTATGGCTACACCTTC. This translates into CSASRDGYGYTF.